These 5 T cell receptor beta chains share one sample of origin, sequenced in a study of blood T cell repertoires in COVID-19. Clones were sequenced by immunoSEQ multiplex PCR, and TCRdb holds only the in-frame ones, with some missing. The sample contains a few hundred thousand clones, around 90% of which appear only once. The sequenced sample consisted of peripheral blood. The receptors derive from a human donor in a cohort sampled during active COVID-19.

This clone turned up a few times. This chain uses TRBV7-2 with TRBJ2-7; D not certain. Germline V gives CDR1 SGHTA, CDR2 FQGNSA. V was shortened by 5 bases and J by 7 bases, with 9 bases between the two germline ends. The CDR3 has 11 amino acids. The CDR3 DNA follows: TGTGCCAGCAGCCCCCCGAGGGAGCAGTACTTC. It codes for CASSPPREQYF. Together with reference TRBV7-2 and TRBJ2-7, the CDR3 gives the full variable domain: GAGVSQSPSNKVTEKGKDVELRCDPISGHTALYWYRQSLGQGLEFLIYFQGNSAPDKSGLPSDRFSAERTGGSVSTLTIQRTQQEDSAVYLCASSPPREQYFGPGTRLTVT.

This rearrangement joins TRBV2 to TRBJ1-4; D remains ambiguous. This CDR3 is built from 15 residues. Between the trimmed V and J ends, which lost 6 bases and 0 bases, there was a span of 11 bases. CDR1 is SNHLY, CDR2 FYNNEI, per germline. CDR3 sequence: CASRSKLATNEKLFF. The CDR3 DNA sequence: TGTGCCAGCAGATCTAAACTTGCAACTAATGAAAAACTGTTTTTT.

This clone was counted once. The CDR3 bases are TGTGCCAGCAGTTTATCAGGACTAGAGGGGACCTTCTACGAGCAGTACTTC. Amino acids: CASSLSGLEGTFYEQYF. The chain employs TRBV27 and TRBJ2-7, with TRBD2 matching over 7 bases. The CDR3 runs 17 residues. Looked up from germline, CDR1 is MNHEY and CDR2 is SMNVEV (reference sequence). After removal of 0 bases from V and 3 bases from J, the junction contained 11 bases not matched to a gene.

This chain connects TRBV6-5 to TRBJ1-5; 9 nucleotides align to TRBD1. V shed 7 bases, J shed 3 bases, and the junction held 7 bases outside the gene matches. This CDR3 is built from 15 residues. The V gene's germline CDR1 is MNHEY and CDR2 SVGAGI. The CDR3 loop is CASNLGQGNNQPQHF. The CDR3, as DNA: TGTGCCAGCAACTTAGGACAGGGGAACAATCAGCCCCAGCATTTT.

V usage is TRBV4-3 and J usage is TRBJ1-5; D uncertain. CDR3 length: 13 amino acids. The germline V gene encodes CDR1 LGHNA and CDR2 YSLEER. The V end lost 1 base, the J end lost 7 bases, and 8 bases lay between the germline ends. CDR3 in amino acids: CASSQGFGQPQHF. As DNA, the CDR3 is TGCGCCAGCAGCCAAGGCTTTGGCCAGCCCCAGCATTTT.